This TCR beta chain was profiled in a study of T cells in localized non-small cell lung cancer. Clones were read by immunoSEQ multiplex PCR, and TCRdb kept only the in-frame ones, dropping some. Altogether some 80,000 clones are present, 84% being singletons, with the ten largest covering 2.8%. Unmatched junction bases numbered 3, after V lost 5 bases and J lost 2 bases. Germline V gives CDR1 ENHRY, CDR2 SYGVKD. There are 14 residues in the CDR3. The specimen comprised peripheral blood, sampled before any cancer treatment. The V call is TRBV10-3, the J call TRBJ1-1; 9 nucleotides align to TRBD1. This TCR was recovered from a man aged 40-75 years with stage I lung adenocarcinoma. The CDR3 DNA follows: TGTGCCATCAGTTGGACAGGGGATAACACTGAAGCTTTCTTT. Its translation: CAISWTGDNTEAFF.